The entry below describes one TCR beta chain. Germline V gives CDR1 DFQATT, CDR2 SNEGSKA (reference sequence). Trimming shortened V by 6 bases and J by 6 bases, and 20 bases separated the two germline ends. CDR3 size: 14 residues. In the original processing: Amplified reference gene primers provided the basis for estimating nucleated cell counts. The table came from immunoSEQ multiplex PCR; TCRdb's copy has only in-frame clones and leaves some out. That table gives V, J and clone size, and the DNA gave D and trimming. The table shows over 200,000 clones, with 84% occurring only once. This specimen belongs to a study of blood T cell repertoires in COVID-19. Study as a whole: T cells, B-cell-depleted T cells, or PBMCs provided the cDNA or gDNA that served as material.

The origin of this receptor is a woman aged 80 or over with COVID-19, enrolled during active disease. This chain links TRBV20-1 with TRBJ1-1; D possibly corresponds to TRBD1 (6 bases). Sequencing was carried out using peripheral blood. The CDR3: CSASRGHQQPEAFF. The CDR3 DNA reads TGCAGTGCAAGTAGGGGACATCAGCAGCCTGAAGCTTTCTTT.